This TCR beta chain is from a study of CD8+ T cells in alopecia areata (dated by TCRdb to 2017 to 2018). Study-wide context: Treated patients were enrolled in an open-label pilot trial of oral tofacitinib, 5 to 10 mg twice daily, for moderate-to-severe alopecia areata. RNA came from the PAXgene miRNA kit for fixed scalp, the miRNeasy kit for PBMCs, and the RNeasy kit for mouse skin. Scalp tissue and sorted CD4+ and CD8+ peripheral blood T cells from patchy and totalis/universalis alopecia areata patients and from healthy controls were covered by human TCRbeta sequencing. Scalp clonality was compared across normal scalp (n=4), patchy alopecia areata scalp (n=8), and alopecia totalis/universalis scalp (n=8). Tofacitinib-treated patients had biopsies at baseline and at 4 and 24 weeks of treatment, with a later scalp biopsy in several patients. TCRbeta CDR3 regions were amplified by immunoSEQ multiplex PCR using 35 Vbeta forward and 13 Jbeta reverse primers. To study T cell clonal expansion in alopecia areata, the researchers applied high-throughput TCRbeta sequencing to both the C3H/HeJ mouse model and human patients. Patients stayed on tofacitinib for 6 to 18 months and then had 6 months of follow-up off drug so that delayed response and recurrence could be assessed. In treated patients, disease severity was measured using the SALT score, which gives the percentage of scalp surface area affected.

This clone appeared a single time. It has no known antigen specificity. Per-base quality was not reported, and no clone a single base away is much larger than it. The investigation overall reported the following: Scalp TCR repertoire analysis is complicated because resident alphabeta T cells in normal human skin are also sequenced, whereas mouse skin is dominated by gammadelta T cells. Higher clonality and more expanded CD8+ clones were observed in lesional scalp than in normal scalp, particularly in alopecia totalis/universalis, a finding suggestive of antigenic drive. Shared TCR sequences between patients were less evident than in mice, which may be partly attributable to HLA diversity in the patient population. Many expanded lesional clones persisted in scalp and blood during tofacitinib treatment, which may partly explain relapse after stopping treatment. Tofacitinib significantly lowered scalp clonality and the number of expanded CD8+ clones among the top 100 scalp clones. The treated cohort was small, with a single nonresponder, so links between baseline CD8+ expansion and response need larger studies.

The sample's time point, from its label and the paper: 20 to 30 weeks on oral tofacitinib. The meaning of the sample's treatment or condition label: oral pan-JAK inhibitor, 5-10 mg twice daily. Peripheral blood and lesional scalp punch biopsies were obtained from patients with alopecia areata. PBMCs were isolated by density centrifugation and stained for CD3, CD4 and CD8, and CD4+ and CD8+ T cells were sorted on a FACSAria. The CDR3 spans 16 residues, from the cysteine through the phenylalanine. The DNA shown is the 48-base CDR3, in frame from base 1. The germline V and J ends show losses of 1 base and 3 bases respectively, and no gene match explains 7 bases of the junction. From a lookup of the germline V gene, CDR1 and CDR2 are SGHDT and YYEEEE. The protocol used for the library was the immunoSEQ multiplex PCR assay. To provide template for TCR sequencing, every sample had RNA extracted and reverse transcribed into cDNA. SuperScript III was used to make first-strand cDNA, primed with a 2:1 mix of oligo-dT and random hexamers. A synthetic immune receptor repertoire was used to measure amplification bias, and any remaining bias was corrected computationally. The paper's data handling went like this. After raw reads were preprocessed to remove errors, the CDR3 was defined following IMGT conventions as running from the conserved cysteine to phenylalanine. Clonality was computed by normalizing Shannon entropy by log2 of the number of productive unique TCRs and subtracting the result from 1. Whether scalp clones were CD4 or CD8 was inferred by matching scalp TCRbeta sequences against CD4 and CD8 repertoires sorted from blood. The table comes from immuneACCESS by way of TCRdb, which keeps in-frame sequences with V and J called. Part of the clones is missing from these tables; in studies checked, under half for an unresolved V gene and the rest for unknown reasons. For V, J and clone size, that table is used; D and trimming come from the DNA. This sample lists over 150,000 clones; 58% were detected once. The ten most abundant clones make up roughly 5.8% of the sample.

The sequence is built from TRBV5-6 and TRBJ1-5, and TRBD1 aligns with 7 junction nucleotides. Sequencing was performed on CD4+ T cells sorted from blood, taken at week 24, from a patient treated with tofacitinib. The receptor was isolated from a human donor with alopecia areata. The nucleotides read TGTGCCAGCAGCTTGCGCCGGGACAGCTACAATCAGCCCCAGCATTTT. This gives the protein CASSLRRDSYNQPQHF.